This T cell receptor (beta chain) was sequenced during a study of human T cells and chemical hapten exposure. TCRdb re-analysed the RACE reads in MiXCR, keeping a single row per CDR3 protein. This repertoire shows about 110,000 distinct CDR3 sequences, 9.2% found once; its top ten account for more than 3%. The time point here: patch test 2, 6 weeks after DPC sensitization. This sample's treatment: therapeutic diphenylcyclopropenone sensitization with weekly scalp DPC. This CDR3 is built from 17 residues. Between the trimmed V and J ends, which lost 3 bases and 0 bases, there was a span of 14 bases. The germline V gene encodes CDR1 LNHDA and CDR2 SQIVND (reference sequence). This clonotype was seen many times.

The sequencing here drew on whole blood, taken in connection with sensitization to the hapten diphenylcyclopropenone (DPC). The chain uses TRBV19 and TRBJ2-2; maybe TRBD1 (6 bases). This sequence originates from a woman aged 40 to 50 with alopecia areata. Some clones in this sample may be carry-over from other donors' samples. In nucleotides, the CDR3 is TGTGCCAGTAGTATTTCCCTGGGGGCGTCGAACACCGGGGAGCTGTTTTTT. It yields the protein CASSISLGASNTGELFF.